This TCR beta chain was found in a study of human T cells and chemical hapten exposure. Deletions cut 5 bases from V and 0 bases from J, with 12 bases between. Germline values: CDR1 SEHNR, CDR2 FQNEAQ (reference sequence). The CDR3 is 15 amino acids. Time point indicated: patch test 2, 6 weeks after DPC sensitization. The treatment was: therapeutic diphenylcyclopropenone sensitization with weekly scalp DPC. TCRdb redid the calling of the RACE reads with MiXCR, one entry per CDR3 protein. The sample shows a few hundred thousand distinct CDR3 sequences, around 6% of them seen only once. The sequence came from a woman between 18 and 30 years old with alopecia areata. Some clones in this sample may be carry-over from other donors' samples. The sequencing here drew on whole blood, taken in connection with sensitization to the hapten diphenylcyclopropenone (DPC). V is TRBV7-9 and J is TRBJ2-3, with TRBD2 as a possible D gene (6 bases). The CDR3 here is CASSRGTLSTDTQYF. The DNA of the CDR3 is TGTGCCAGCAGCCGGGGGACTTTAAGCACAGATACGCAGTATTTT.